This T cell receptor beta chain was captured in a study of PD-1 blockade in classical Hodgkin lymphoma. This CDR3 region has 18 residues. The germline V and J ends were trimmed by 7 bases and 3 bases, with 22 bases remaining between them. Germline values: CDR1 MDHEN, CDR2 SYDVKM. Every patient had relapsed following autologous stem cell transplantation, and cohorts differed in brentuximab vedotin exposure. The repertoire was sequenced with immunoSEQ multiplex PCR; TCRdb's copy has only in-frame clones and lacks some. The table shows tens of thousands of clones, with around 78% occurring only once. The source is a human donor with classical Hodgkin lymphoma. Sequencing used peripheral blood mononuclear cells (PBMCs), obtained at baseline. The rearrangement links TRBV28 to TRBJ1-6; TRBD1 is a possible D gene (5 bases). The CDR3: CASTVRAATGFYNSPLHF. CDR3 DNA: TGTGCCAGCACCGTCCGGGCGGCAACAGGTTTCTATAATTCACCCCTCCACTTT.